Below, one T cell receptor (beta chain) is given with its context. The antigen remains undetermined. This specimen comes from a study of cytomegalovirus exposure and HLA in healthy donors. Study conclusions and caveats: In a later analysis, productive TCRs from donors in an Asian-associated ancestry cluster reportedly carried fewer N-insertions than the cohort mean. Some V segments, TRBV6-2 and TRBV6-3 among them, were indistinguishable and were therefore excluded. HLA alleles were associated with roughly 15,000 TCR beta sequences in a later analysis at 0.05 false discovery rate. From TCR beta sequences, most subjects' HLA-A and HLA-B alleles were reportedly predicted accurately.

The PCR employed 60 Vbeta primers together with 13 Jbeta primers. Some clones are missing from TCRdb's copy, which holds only in-frame ones; the method was immunoSEQ multiplex PCR. The sample data list approximately 150,000 clones. The CDR3 extends over 15 amino acids. V lost 1 base and J 5 bases, leaving 12 bases between the germline ends. Germline CDR1 reads SNHLY; CDR2 reads FYNNEI. The sample consisted of PBMCs. The sequence was obtained from a male donor in good health and CMV-seronegative. The chain recombines TRBV2 with TRBJ2-1; no clear D. CDR3 in amino acids: CASSEGLPFHNEQFF. Here the CDR3 DNA reads TGTGCCAGCAGTGAAGGGCTGCCCTTCCACAATGAGCAGTTCTTC.